This T cell receptor beta chain originates from a study of T cells in Graves' hyperthyroidism and ophthalmopathy (dated by TCRdb to between 2019 and 2020). As for the study more broadly: Peripheral blood samples were taken at the time of initial diagnosis, prior to any treatment. Prospective prediction of ophthalmopathy was tested in an independent validation cohort consisting of roughly 20 hyperthyroidism patients and more than 15 patients who later progressed to ophthalmopathy. According to the paper, TCR Vbeta CDR3 sequencing was carried out on approximately 140 peripheral blood samples, which came from 40 to 45 ophthalmopathy, around 74 hyperthyroidism and roughly 17 progressor patients. In addition, the study compared T-cell repertoires in thyroid tissue and in blood from five or six Graves' hyperthyroidism patients. After blood sampling, hyperthyroidism patients were treated with methimazole at a starting dose of 30 mg daily, and ophthalmopathy patients were treated with high-dose intravenous methylprednisolone. The roughly 100 discovery patients were randomly divided into training and test sets at a 7:3 ratio. A discovery cohort of roughly 100 patients, roughly 40 with Graves' ophthalmopathy and roughly 59 with stable Graves' hyperthyroidism, was used to find distinguishing TCR V-J signatures.

In the ophthalmopathy patients, disease was moderately to severely active, with a Clinical Activity Score of 3 or more, a NOSPECS grade of 4 or more, and a duration of less than 3 months. Exclusion was applied to patients with uncontrolled infections, other autoimmune diseases, pregnancy or lactation. Diagnoses were established on the basis of clinical symptoms, serum thyroxine and TRAb, thyroid ultrasound, and orbital computed tomography. PBMCs were separated from 10 ml of fresh peripheral blood using Ficoll-Paque density gradient centrifugation. Trizol reagent was used to extract total RNA, and RNA quality was then checked on an Agilent 2100 Bioanalyzer. The research as a whole found: Blood samples also contained most of the expanded thyroid clonotypes (frequency above 0.001), which suggests that blood repertoires may reflect thyroid immune responses. No statistical method was used to fix the sample size in advance, and group allocation was not hidden from the investigators. In validation, the model predicted progression to ophthalmopathy a median of roughly 6.1 months before onset, with about 64% sensitivity and roughly 77% specificity. In cross-validation, a model built on a 13 V-J signature told ophthalmopathy apart from stable hyperthyroidism with 87.88% sensitivity and approximately 81% specificity, and in testing the same model reached 80%/75%.

The TCR beta CDR3 regions were amplified from the RNA transcripts. The TCR CDR3 was subjected to a first round of RT-PCR using the HTBI primer set and the Qiagen OneStep RT-PCR kit. Libraries were constructed in a second round of multiplex PCR, after which size selection and purification were performed. Sequencing of the libraries was done on an Illumina HiSeq2000 using paired-end 100 bp reads. The source study handled its data this way. SOAPnuke was used to process the raw data, throwing out any read that contained adapters or uncalled bases, had a mean Phred below 15, or lacked an exact constant-primer or identifier match. High-quality paired reads were merged using COPE v1.2.5, and each unique nucleotide sequence was defined as a clonotype. MiTCR v1.1 was used to align clonotypes to the IMGT TRBV, TRBD and TRBJ reference segments. Analysis was restricted to V-J combinations with a frequency above 0.0001, which covered roughly 99% of repertoires. The TCS score was defined as the ratio of F50 (clonal expansion) to E x V (chaos), calculated using BLOSUM62-based TCRdist between CDR3 peptides within each V-J. Welch's t-statistics and random forest reduced approximately 520 V-J features to 13, which were used in a naive Bayes classifier (R e1071). In-frame beta chains were kept once TCRdb had trimmed the public reads at Q25 with fastp and called clones with MiXCR. Duplicate CDR3 protein sequences are folded into a single record with the most common DNA and genes. These V and J calls derive from TCRdb rather than the authors' analysis. This sample gives 360,000 or so distinct CDR3 sequences in total; roughly 15% of them show up just once. Roughly 19% of the sample belongs to the ten largest clones.

Including the terminal cysteine and phenylalanine, the CDR3 comprises 15 residues. Solely the CDR3 DNA is kept, with 45 bases framed from the first base. Trimming costs V 4 bases and J 1 base, and their ends lie 13 bases apart. CDR1 and CDR2 are read off the germline V gene as SGHTA and FQGNSA. About this clonotype: Its antigen is still unknown. The record has no base qualities; no much larger clone is one base away.

This clonotype was obtained from a woman aged 55 to 70 with Graves' ophthalmopathy. Sequencing used blood. Rearrangement joined TRBV7-2 to TRBJ1-1; no D gene is confidently identified. The CDR3: CASSSRSGENTEAFF. In nucleotides, the sequence is TGTGCCAGCAGCTCTAGAAGCGGAGAGAACACTGAAGCTTTCTTT.